Below, one TCR beta chain is given with its context. Antigen unknown. This sample is part of a study of cytomegalovirus exposure and HLA in healthy donors. Overall study results and limits: The sole available immune exposure information was CMV serostatus.

V was pared by 1 base and J by 3 bases, with 10 bases between. Germline CDR1 SGHRS, CDR2 YFSETQ. This CDR3 is 15 amino acids long. This PCR relied on a set of 60 Vbeta primers and 13 Jbeta primers. The repertoire was sequenced with immunoSEQ multiplex PCR; TCRdb's copy has only in-frame clones and lacks some. Among 120,000 to 150,000 clones listed, roughly 77% were seen once. The chain combines TRBV5-1 with TRBJ2-2, with D perhaps TRBD2 (6 bases). This receptor was identified in a man aged 25 to 45 in good health and CMV-seronegative. Specimen: PBMCs. This CDR3 reads CASSLSSGDTGELFF. CDR3 nucleotide sequence: TGCGCCAGCAGCTTGAGTTCGGGGGACACCGGGGAGCTGTTTTTT.